This T cell receptor (beta chain) appears in the sequencing data of a study of control samples from healthy donors and cancer patients. Method: immunoSEQ multiplex PCR; TCRdb's copy keeps in-frame clones and lacks some. The sample lists 130,000 or so clones, about 92% occurring once. Looked up from germline, CDR1 is SGHTA and CDR2 is FQGNSA. The CDR3 runs to 13 residues. The germline V and J ends were trimmed by 5 bases and 0 bases, with 5 bases remaining between them. This rearrangement joins TRBV7-2 to TRBJ1-3; D call uncertain. The sequence was collected from a woman aged 45-59 years in good health. The sample was blood. In nucleotides, the CDR3 is TGTGCCAGCAGCGTGTACTCTGGAAACACCATATATTTT. Its translation is CASSVYSGNTIYF.